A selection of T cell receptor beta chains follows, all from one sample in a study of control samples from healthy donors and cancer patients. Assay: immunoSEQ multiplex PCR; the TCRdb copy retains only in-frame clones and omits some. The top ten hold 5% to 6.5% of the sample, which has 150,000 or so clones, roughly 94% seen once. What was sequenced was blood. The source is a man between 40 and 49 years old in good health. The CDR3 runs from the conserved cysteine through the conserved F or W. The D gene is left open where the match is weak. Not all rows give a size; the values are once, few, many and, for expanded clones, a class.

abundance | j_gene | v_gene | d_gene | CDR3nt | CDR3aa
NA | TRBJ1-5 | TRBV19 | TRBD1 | TGTGCCAGTAGTCTAACAGGGGTAGGGGGTGTAGGTCAGCCCCAGCATTTT | CASSLTGVGGVGQPQHF
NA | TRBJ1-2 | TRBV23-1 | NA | TGCGCCAGCAGTCAATCTGGGTCTTGGGGATATGCGACCTTC | CASSQSGSWGYATF
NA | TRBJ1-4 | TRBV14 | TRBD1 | TGTGCCAGCAGCCCCGAAAGGAGACAGGGTGTAAATGAAAAACTGTTTTTT | CASSPERRQGVNEKLFF
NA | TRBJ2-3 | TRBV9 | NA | TGTGCCAGCGGACTAGGGGGGGGCACAGATACGCAGTATTTT | CASGLGGGTDTQYF
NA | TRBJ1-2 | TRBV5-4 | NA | TGTGCCAGCAGCTCGAGGTACAGTTTTAACTATGGCTACACCTTC | CASSSRYSFNYGYTF
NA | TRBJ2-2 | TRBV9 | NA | TGTGCCAGCAGCCAGCCGAACACCGGGGAGCTGTTTTTT | CASSQPNTGELFF
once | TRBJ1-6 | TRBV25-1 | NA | TGTGCCAGCAGTGAAGTGGGCAGCTCCTATAATTCACCCCTCCACTTT | CASSEVGSSYNSPLHF
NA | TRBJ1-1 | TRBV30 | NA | TGTGCCTGGAGTGTCGGGGGAGTCAACACTGAAGCTTTCTTT | CAWSVGGVNTEAFF
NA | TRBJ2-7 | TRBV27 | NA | TGTGCCAGCAGTTTTGAACCGTCCTCACCACCATACGAGCAGTACTTC | CASSFEPSSPPYEQYF
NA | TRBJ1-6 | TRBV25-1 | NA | TGTGCCAGCAGCCATGGGGGGAGCTCCTATAATTCACCCCTCCACTTT | CASSHGGSSYNSPLHF
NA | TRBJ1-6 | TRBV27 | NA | TGTGCCAGCAGTGTCGTCTATAATTCACCCCTCCACTTT | CASSVVYNSPLHF
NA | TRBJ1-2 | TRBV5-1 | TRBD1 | TGCGCCAGCAGCTTGGGGCCCCAGACAGGGGGCTTTGGCTATGGCTACACCTTC | CASSLGPQTGGFGYGYTF
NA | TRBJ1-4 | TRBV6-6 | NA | TGTGCCAGCAGCCCCCCCAGGGGTTGGTTTGGAAAACTGTTTTTT | CASSPPRGWFGKLFF